This T cell receptor (beta chain) comes out of a study of cytomegalovirus exposure and HLA in healthy donors. General study points: TCR beta chains numbering more than 150 were designated cytomegalovirus-associated.

On this clone itself: The target antigen is unknown.

Looked up from germline, CDR1 is MDHEN and CDR2 is SYDVKM. Trimming pared 8 bases from V and 5 bases from J, leaving 15 bases between. CDR3 length equals 13 residues. PCR primers comprised 60 Vbeta and 13 Jbeta primers. Only in-frame clones appear in the TCRdb table, and some are missing; sequencing was by immunoSEQ multiplex PCR. Among roughly 150,000 clones listed, around 75% were seen once. Sequencing was done on a sample of PBMCs. The sequence was collected from a woman in her 30s in good health and CMV-seronegative. V usage is TRBV28 and J usage is TRBJ1-2; possibly TRBD1 for D (5 bases). CDR3 in amino acids: CASSPQGYYGYTF. As DNA, the CDR3 is TGTGCCAGCTCGCCTCAGGGTTATTATGGCTACACCTTC.